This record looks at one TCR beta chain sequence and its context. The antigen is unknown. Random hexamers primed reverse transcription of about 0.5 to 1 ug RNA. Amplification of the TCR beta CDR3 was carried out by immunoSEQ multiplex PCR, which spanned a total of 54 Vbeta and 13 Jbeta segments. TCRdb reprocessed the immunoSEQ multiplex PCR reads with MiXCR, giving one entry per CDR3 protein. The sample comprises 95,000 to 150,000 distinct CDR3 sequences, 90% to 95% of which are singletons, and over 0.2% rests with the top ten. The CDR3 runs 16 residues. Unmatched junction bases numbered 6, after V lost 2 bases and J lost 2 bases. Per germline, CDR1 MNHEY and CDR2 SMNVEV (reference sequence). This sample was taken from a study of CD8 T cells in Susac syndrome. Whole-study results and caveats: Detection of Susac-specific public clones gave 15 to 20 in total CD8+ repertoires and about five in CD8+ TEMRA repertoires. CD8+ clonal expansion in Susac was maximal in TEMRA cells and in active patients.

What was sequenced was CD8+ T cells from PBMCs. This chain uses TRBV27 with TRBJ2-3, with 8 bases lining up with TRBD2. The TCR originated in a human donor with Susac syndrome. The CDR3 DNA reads TGTGCCAGCAGTTTAACCCAAGCGGGGGCCACAGATACGCAGTATTTT. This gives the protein CASSLTQAGATDTQYF.